A single sample is the source of the 21 T cell receptor beta chains below, sequenced in a study of vaccination effects on CD4 cells after COVID-19. Sequenced by immunoSEQ multiplex PCR; TCRdb stores in-frame clones only, minus some. This sample has about 20,000 clones, with roughly three quarters found just once. Antigen-specific CD4+ T cells expanded by the ViraFEST assay with viral peptide pools were then sequenced. Culturing for around ten days preceded CD4+ T cell isolation. Previously uninfected by SARS-CoV-2, the vaccine recipients also showed negative nucleocapsid antibodies. These receptors lack a known antigen. The material sequenced was CD4+ T cells from PBMCs cultured with HCoV-NL63 spike peptides, taken before COVID-19 vaccination. The source of these receptors is a human donor who received a COVID-19 vaccine.

The gene calls are TRBV19 and TRBJ2-3; maybe TRBD2 (5 bases). Germline V gene data show CDR1 as LNHDA and CDR2 as SQIVND (reference sequence). V was shortened by 4 bases and J by 4 bases, with 15 bases between the two germline ends. The CDR3 sequence is 15 residues long. The CDR3 bases are TGTGCCAGTAGTAAGGCGTGGGAGACTTCAGATACGCAGTATTTT. It yields the protein CASSKAWETSDTQYF.

The CDR3 region is CASSRGDLGKLFF. The CDR3 DNA follows: TGTGCCAGCAGTCGGGGGGATTTAGGAAAACTGTTTTTT. The chain links TRBV27 to TRBJ1-4, with D tentatively TRBD1 (5 bases). The CDR3 sequence is 13 residues long. V lost 5 bases to trimming and J lost 10 bases, with 14 bases between them. Germline V gene data show CDR1 as MNHEY and CDR2 as SMNVEV (reference sequence).

The chain carries TRBV5-6 and TRBJ1-1; 11 positions agree with TRBD1. Germline CDR1 reads SGHDT; CDR2 reads YYEEEE. V gave up 5 bases and J gave up 8 bases; unmatched junction bases: 14. The CDR3 is 16 amino acids. CDR3 sequence: CASRPVPGQGDWEAFF. The CDR3 DNA reads as TGTGCCAGCAGGCCTGTCCCGGGACAGGGGGATTGGGAAGCTTTCTTT.

The gene calls are TRBV28 and TRBJ1-2; TRBD1 agrees at 7 bases. The CDR3 totals 14 residues. Germline CDR1 MDHEN, CDR2 SYDVKM. Trimming cost V 3 bases and J 2 bases; bases outside gene matches: 3. Here the CDR3 DNA reads TGTGCCAGCAGTTTCTCGGGACAGAACTATGGCTACACCTTC. It specifies CASSFSGQNYGYTF.

The V gene is TRBV2, the J gene TRBJ2-3; tentatively, D is TRBD1 (6 bases). The CDR3 has 15 amino acids. CDR1 is SNHLY, CDR2 FYNNEI, per germline. Trimming pared 6 bases from V and 3 bases from J, leaving 16 bases between. CDR3 sequence (DNA): TGTGCCAGCAGGGCGCAGGGGAGAGAGACAGATACGCAGTATTTT. Translation gives CASRAQGRETDTQYF.

The gene calls are TRBV5-4 and TRBJ1-2; D perhaps matches TRBD1 (6 bases). This CDR3 spans 15 amino acids. Germline V gene lookup returns CDR1 SGHNT and CDR2 YYREEE (reference sequence). V lost 5 bases and J 2 bases, leaving 16 bases between the germline ends. The CDR3 loop reads CASRTQGEGNYGYTF. The DNA for the CDR3 is TGTGCCAGCAGAACACAGGGAGAAGGGAACTATGGCTACACCTTC.

This chain connects TRBV5-4 to TRBJ2-3; TRBD2 aligns across 10 bases. Trimming at V came to 2 bases and at J to 2 bases, leaving 5 bases not matched to a gene. Germline CDR1 and CDR2: SGHNT and YYREEE (reference sequence). The CDR3 covers 16 residues. The DNA for the CDR3 is TGTGCCAGCAGCTTAATAGCGGGAGGAAACACAGATACGCAGTATTTT. As protein: CASSLIAGGNTDTQYF.

The chain has TRBV19 and TRBJ1-5; tentatively, D is TRBD1 (6 bases). This CDR3 spans 14 amino acids. Germline CDR1 and CDR2: LNHDA and SQIVND (reference sequence). V was cut by 5 bases and J by 6 bases, with 14 bases left in between. The CDR3 DNA reads TGTGCCAGTAGTCGGCAGGGGATGAGTCAGCCCCAGCATTTT. Protein product: CASSRQGMSQPQHF.

The genes are TRBV6-5 and TRBJ1-1; TRBD1 aligns across 7 bases. The CDR3 sequence is 15 residues long. The germline CDR1 and CDR2 sequences are MNHEY and SVGAGI. V gave up 0 bases and J gave up 5 bases; unmatched junction bases: 6. The CDR3 sequence: CASSYSGRGFTEAFF. DNA for the CDR3: TGTGCCAGCAGTTACTCGGGCAGGGGGTTTACTGAAGCTTTCTTT.

This clone showed up just a few times. CDR3 loop: CASSYRGGYGEAFF. The CDR3, as DNA: TGTGCCAGCAGTTATAGGGGGGGCTATGGTGAAGCTTTCTTT. This chain uses TRBV6-5 with TRBJ1-1; D might be TRBD1 (6 bases). Trimming took 3 bases from V and 7 from J, leaving 15 bases between them. The germline V gene has CDR1 MNHEY and CDR2 SVGAGI. The CDR3 has 14 residues.

The chain uses TRBV7-2 and TRBJ1-6; 7 bases are a match to TRBD1. Looked up from germline, CDR1 is SGHTA and CDR2 is FQGNSA. The CDR3 runs to 14 residues. Unmatched junction bases numbered 5, after V lost 2 bases and J lost 10 bases. CDR3: CASSLLGGDSPLHF. In DNA, the CDR3 is TGTGCCAGCAGCTTACTAGGGGGCGACTCACCCCTCCACTTT.

The chain employs TRBV6-4 and TRBJ1-1, with D unresolved. Deletions cut 6 bases from V and 0 bases from J, with 8 bases between. The V gene's germline CDR1 is MRHNA and CDR2 SNTAGT. This CDR3 region has 13 residues. The CDR3 region has the DNA TGTGCCAGCAGAACACAGATGAACACTGAAGCTTTCTTT. Its protein product is CASRTQMNTEAFF.

V usage is TRBV18 and J usage is TRBJ2-7; no clear D. This CDR3 is 15 amino acids long. V lost 4 bases to trimming and J lost 7 bases, with 20 bases between them. Looked up from germline, CDR1 is KGHSH and CDR2 is LQKENI. CDR3 DNA: TGTGCCAGCTCACTAACCAGCGATAAAGGCCTGGAGCAGTACTTC. As protein: CASSLTSDKGLEQYF.

The genes are TRBV3-1 (or the pseudogene TRBV3-2) and TRBJ2-7; TRBD2 is a possible D gene (6 bases). V was trimmed by 1 base and J by 4 bases, leaving 11 bases between them. CDR3 length: 14 amino acids. Germline V lookup: CDR1 LGHDT, CDR2 YNNKEL (reference sequence). The CDR3 loop is CASSQGLVMYEQYF. The CDR3 bases are TGTGCCAGCAGCCAAGGACTAGTGATGTACGAGCAGTACTTC.

The V and J genes are TRBV5-1 and TRBJ2-5; no firm D call. This CDR3 region has 14 residues. Germline V gene sequence: CDR1 SGHRS, CDR2 YFSETQ. V lost 0 bases and J 7 bases, leaving 13 bases between the germline ends. CDR3: CASSLEVEVGTQYF. The CDR3 coding sequence is TGCGCCAGCAGCTTGGAAGTAGAGGTGGGGACCCAGTACTTC.

The chain uses TRBV29-1 and TRBJ2-1; the match to TRBD1 covers 12 bases. The V gene's germline CDR1 is SQVTM and CDR2 ANQGSEA. The length of the CDR3 is 14 residues. Here the CDR3 reads CAGVGGQGANEQFF. The CDR3 DNA reads as TGCGCCGGGGTTGGGGGACAGGGGGCTAATGAGCAGTTCTTC.

A few counts support this clone. V and J are TRBV21-1 and TRBJ1-2; the table names TRBD1, a call not compared with the DNA. TRBV21-1 is labeled a pseudogene. This CDR3 is built from 15 residues. The CDR3 sequence is CASSRRGRVINGYTF. The DNA for the CDR3 is TGTGCCAGCAGCAGAAGGGGAAGGGTAATCAATGGCTACACCTTC.

V and J are TRBV5-1 and TRBJ2-5, with 12 positions matching TRBD1. J was trimmed by 7 bases and V by 2 bases; bases with no gene match: 9. The CDR3 is 16 amino acids. Germline V gene sequence: CDR1 SGHRS, CDR2 YFSETQ. CDR3 protein: CASSFLAGQGAGTQYF. The CDR3 DNA sequence: TGCGCCAGCAGCTTCCTGGCGGGACAGGGGGCAGGGACCCAGTACTTC. Together with reference TRBV5-1 and TRBJ2-5, the CDR3 gives the full variable domain: KAGVTQTPRYLIKTRGQQVTLSCSPISGHRSVSWYQQTPGQGLQFLFEYFSETQRNKGNFPGRFSGRQFSNSRSEMNVSTLELGDSALYLCASSFLAGQGAGTQYFGPGTRLLVL.

This clone was counted between two and nine times. The genes are TRBV30 and TRBJ2-7, with a tentative D call TRBD2 (5 bases). Germline-derived CDR1 and CDR2 are GTSNPN and SVGIG (reference sequence). The CDR3 is made up of 13 amino acids. The germline V and J ends were trimmed by 0 bases and 6 bases, with 12 bases remaining between them. DNA of the CDR3: TGTGCCTGGAGTGTACTCGGGGTAGGCGAGCAGTACTTC. Amino acids: CAWSVLGVGEQYF. Using reference TRBV30 and TRBJ2-7 for the parts outside the CDR3, the full variable domain is SQTIHQWPATLVQPVGSPLSLECTVEGTSNPNLYWYRQAAGRGLQLLFYSVGIGQISSEVPQNLSASRPQDRQFILSSKKLLLSDSGFYLCAWSVLGVGEQYFGPGTRLTVT.

The V gene is TRBV9, the J gene TRBJ1-2; possible D gene TRBD1, 6 bases. CDR3 size: 14 residues. CDR1 SGDLS and CDR2 YYNGEE come from the germline V gene. Deletions cut 0 bases from V and 7 bases from J, with 13 bases between. CDR3 DNA: TGTGCCAGCAGCGTAGGTCAAACGACAGGTGGCTACACCTTC. It translates to CASSVGQTTGGYTF.

This clone appeared a few times. This rearrangement joins TRBV5-6 to TRBJ2-7, with 9 bases identical to TRBD1. The V segment lost 4 bases and the J segment 7 bases; nucleotides outside the gene matches: 15. Germline V gives CDR1 SGHDT, CDR2 YYEEEE. This CDR3 has 16 amino acids. The DNA of the CDR3 is TGTGCCAGCAGCCACGGGACAGGGTTTGTTACGGGTGAGCAGTACTTC. Its translation is CASSHGTGFVTGEQYF.